This T cell receptor (beta chain) was captured in a study of T cell responses to AZD1222 COVID-19 vaccine. V shed 3 bases and J 4 bases; nucleotides not matched to a gene: 10. Germline CDR1 KGHSH, CDR2 LQKENI. This CDR3 contains 17 residues. Study observations and caveats: Unmutated variant regions are reportedly targeted by nearly half of spike-specific TCRs. The study sampled repertoires only after the peak T cell response.

TCRdb keeps only in-frame clones here, not all; method: immunoSEQ multiplex PCR. The sample consists of roughly 100,000 clones, around 91% of them appearing once. Researchers grouped second doses given at about 4 or about 12 weeks into one pool. As for this clone: Its cognate antigen is unknown.

V gene TRBV18 combines with J gene TRBJ2-2; TRBD2 matches 8 bases. This TCR derives from an adult who received the AZD1222 COVID-19 vaccine. Sequencing was performed on peripheral blood, taken 28 days after the second AZD1222 dose. The CDR3: CASSPRGTSGGTGELFF. CDR3 coding DNA: TGTGCCAGCTCACCTCGCGGTACCAGCGGGGGCACCGGGGAGCTGTTTTTT.